Here is one TCR beta chain with its context. This sample was included in a study of OX40 agonist ivuxolimab in advanced cancers. Generated by immunoSEQ multiplex PCR, the TCRdb table keeps only in-frame clones and is missing some. In the table there are around 69,000 clones, 80% to 90% of which are singletons. The CDR3 loop spans 17 amino acids. Germline CDR1 is SGHAT and CDR2 is FQNNGV. V gave up 2 bases and J gave up 6 bases; unmatched junction bases: 10. The source of this sequence is an adult with an advanced solid tumor such as melanoma, head and neck, liver or kidney cancer. This chain uses TRBV11-2 with TRBJ2-5, with 12 nucleotides matching TRBD1. This specimen was CD4+ or CD8+ T cells sorted from blood, taken in a trial of the OX40 agonist ivuxolimab. This chain's CDR3 is CASSLYSGTGGKKTQYF. The CDR3 nucleotides read TGTGCCAGCAGCTTATACTCTGGGACAGGGGGCAAGAAGACCCAGTACTTC.